A single sample is the source of the 19 T cell receptor beta chains below, sequenced in a study of T-cell reconstitution after alpha-beta-depleted transplantation in children. Unique molecular identifiers were incorporated into the prepared TCRbeta library. In TCRdb, the PCR reads were re-called with MiXCR into one record per CDR3 protein. The repertoire holds about 540,000 distinct CDR3 sequences, with about 17% as singletons. Sequenced here: PBMCs from the stem cell graft donor, sampled from the stem cell graft. Receptor source: a human donor who donated a stem cell graft to a child with acute lymphoblastic leukemia.

This chain joins TRBV9 and TRBJ1-6, with 7 bases lining up with TRBD1. CDR1 is SGDLS and CDR2 is YYNGEE in the germline V gene. CDR3 size: 15 residues. V was clipped by 3 bases and J by 7 bases; unmatched bases: 7. The CDR3 bases are TGTGCCAGCAGCGCGAGGGACAGCCTGAATTCACCCCTCCACTTT. It codes for CASSARDSLNSPLHF.

This clonotype was seen more than once but under ten times. The rearrangement uses TRBV27 and TRBJ1-1, with D perhaps TRBD1 (6 bases). The CDR3 covers 14 residues. CDR1 is MNHEY and CDR2 is SMNVEV in the germline V gene (reference sequence). Trimming removed 6 bases from V and 0 bases from J, with 11 bases in between. CDR3 in amino acids: CASREGQMNTEAFF. Here the CDR3 DNA reads TGTGCCAGCAGGGAAGGACAGATGAACACTGAAGCTTTCTTT.

This clonotype appeared many times. The genes are TRBV6-4 and TRBJ2-3; D is perhaps TRBD1 (6 bases). Germline V gene lookup returns CDR1 MRHNA and CDR2 SNTAGT. The CDR3 is 13 residues long. V shed 4 bases and J shed 1 base, with 6 bases lying between them. The CDR3: CASSAGGTDTQYF. In DNA form, the CDR3 reads TGTGCCAGCAGTGCAGGGGGCACAGATACGCAGTATTTT.

V usage is TRBV5-5 and J usage is TRBJ1-6, with unresolved D. Germline V lookup: CDR1 SGHKS, CDR2 YYEKEE (reference sequence). The CDR3 runs 17 residues. Trimming shortened V by 1 base and J by 0 bases, and 11 bases separated the two germline ends. The CDR3 DNA sequence: TGTGCCAGCAGCTTGATAGGGCCGAGCTCCTATAATTCACCCCTCCACTTT. Translation: CASSLIGPSSYNSPLHF.

This rearrangement joins TRBV20-1 to TRBJ2-1; 8 bases align to TRBD2. This CDR3 is built from 15 residues. The germline CDR1 and CDR2 sequences are DFQATT and SNEGSKA (reference sequence). V lost 4 bases, J lost 5 bases, and 10 bases stayed unmatched. The CDR3 region has the DNA TGCAGTGCTACTAAGAGCGGGAGCACGAACAATGAGCAGTTCTTC. This gives the protein CSATKSGSTNNEQFF.

This clonotype occurred a few times. The chain recombines TRBV12-3 or TRBV12-4 with TRBJ2-3; the match to TRBD2 covers 7 bases. This CDR3 has 15 amino acids. With V trimmed by 5 bases and J by 9 bases, 14 bases remained unmatched. CDR3 DNA sequence: TGTGCCAGCAGTCCGACTAGACCCGCGGGAGAAACGCAGTATTTT. Protein product: CASSPTRPAGETQYF.

V is TRBV4-1 and J is TRBJ1-3; possibly TRBD1 for D (6 bases). Deletions cut 4 bases from V and 0 bases from J, with 10 bases between. Germline-derived CDR1 and CDR2 are MGHRA and YSYEKL. The CDR3 contains 15 residues. CDR3 residues: CASSLWTVSGNTIYF. The CDR3, as DNA: TGCGCCAGCAGCCTCTGGACAGTCTCTGGAAACACCATATATTTT.

In regard to this clonotype: One end of the junction does not line up with germline, which may come from a read error. The rearrangement joins TRBV10-1 to TRBJ2-2; D is uncertain. Germline loops: CDR1 WNHNN, CDR2 SYGVQD (reference sequence). CDR3 length: 15 amino acids. The CDR3 sequence is CASSSSLLNTGELFF. The CDR3 nucleotides read TGCGCCAGCAGTTCTTCACTGCTGAACACTGGGGAGCTGTTTTTT.

This rearrangement joins TRBV20-1 to TRBJ1-5; 8 positions agree with TRBD1. Germline CDR1 DFQATT, CDR2 SNEGSKA (reference sequence). After removal of 0 bases from V and 7 bases from J, the junction contained 17 bases not matched to a gene. This CDR3 region has 18 residues. The CDR3 region is CSARDSSGTGEIRQPQHF. Here the CDR3 DNA reads TGCAGTGCTAGAGATTCATCCGGGACAGGTGAGATCCGGCAGCCCCAGCATTTT.

This clonotype was seen a handful of times. The rearrangement links TRBV12-3 or TRBV12-4 to TRBJ2-7; either TRBD1 or TRBD2 may fit D (7 bases each). The CDR3 runs to 14 residues. With 6 bases removed from V and 2 bases from J, the gap between germline ends came to 14 bases. CDR3: CASRPRGGAYEQYF. Here the CDR3 DNA reads TGTGCCAGCAGACCCAGGGGGGGCGCCTACGAGCAGTACTTC.

The gene calls are TRBV25-1 and TRBJ2-5; D is perhaps TRBD1 or TRBD2 (6 bases each). Trimming pared 1 base from V and 2 bases from J, leaving 8 bases between. This CDR3 has 14 amino acids. Per germline, CDR1 MGHDK and CDR2 SYGVNS. The CDR3 reads CASSELGGQETQYF. The CDR3 bases are TGTGCCAGCAGTGAATTAGGGGGGCAAGAGACCCAGTACTTC.

The count of this clonotype is one. The genes are TRBV6-2 or TRBV6-3 and TRBJ1-1; no reliable D call. The CDR3 sequence is 13 residues long. Trimming pared 7 bases from V and 3 bases from J, leaving 12 bases between. The germline gives CDR1 MNHEY, CDR2 SVGEGT. The CDR3 DNA reads TGTGCCAGCAACCCGAGAGGCTACACTGAAGCTTTCTTT. Residues: CASNPRGYTEAFF.

The table lists this clonotype with a few counts. This chain joins TRBV14 and TRBJ2-2, with TRBD2 matching over 7 bases. The J segment lost 4 bases and the V segment lost 2 bases, leaving 7 bases of the junction unmatched. The germline V gene encodes CDR1 SGHDN and CDR2 FVKESK. The CDR3 is 16 amino acids. CDR3 sequence reads: CASSQRLAGPTGELFF. The CDR3 nucleotides are TGTGCCAGCAGCCAAAGATTAGCGGGCCCCACCGGGGAGCTGTTTTTT. The variable domain in full, with the rest retrieved from reference TRBV14 and TRBJ2-2, is EAGVTQFPSHSVIEKGQTVTLRCDPISGHDNLYWYRRVMGKEIKFLLHFVKESKQDESGMPNNRFLAERTGGTYSTLKVQPAELEDSGVYFCASSQRLAGPTGELFFGEGSRLTVL.

The sample holds many counts of this clonotype. V and J are TRBV5-5 and TRBJ2-2; tentatively, D is TRBD1 (5 bases). The CDR3 totals 15 residues. Per germline, CDR1 SGHKS and CDR2 YYEKEE (reference sequence). The V end lost 3 bases, the J end lost 7 bases, and 16 bases lay between the germline ends. The CDR3 region is CASSWLGPQFGELFF. The CDR3 nucleotides read TGTGCCAGCAGCTGGTTGGGGCCTCAATTCGGGGAGCTGTTTTTT.

The V and J genes are TRBV4-1 and TRBJ1-3; no firm D call. This CDR3 is built from 15 residues. The ends were cut back, 4 bases at V and 0 bases at J, with 10 bases in the middle. Looked up from germline, CDR1 is MGHRA and CDR2 is YSYEKL. DNA of the CDR3: TGCGCCAGCAGCCGGGAAGCTACCTCTGGAAACACCATATATTTT. Translating it yields CASSREATSGNTIYF.

V is TRBV27 and J is TRBJ2-1; 11 nucleotides line up with TRBD2. The CDR3 has 17 amino acids. The trim removed 0 bases at V and 6 bases at J, leaving 7 bases unmatched. The germline V gene has CDR1 MNHEY and CDR2 SMNVEV (reference sequence). CDR3 residues: CASSLSPLGLAVNEQFF. The CDR3 DNA reads TGTGCCAGCAGTTTATCTCCCCTGGGACTAGCGGTCAATGAGCAGTTCTTC.

This clonotype was seen a few times. The chain is built from TRBV9 and TRBJ2-7; D is unclear. Germline CDR1 and CDR2: SGDLS and YYNGEE. Trimming took 0 bases from V and 3 from J, leaving 13 bases between them. This CDR3 contains 15 residues. The CDR3: CASSVGSSPSYEQYF. The CDR3 coding sequence is TGTGCCAGCAGCGTAGGTAGTAGCCCAAGCTACGAGCAGTACTTC.

The chain carries TRBV5-1 and TRBJ2-2; D is unclear. Germline V CDR1 and CDR2: SGHRS, YFSETQ. V shed 4 bases and J shed 1 base, with 11 bases lying between them. This CDR3 is built from 15 residues. The CDR3 DNA sequence: TGCGCCAGCAGCACGCAGACCGGGAACACCGGGGAGCTGTTTTTT. This sequence encodes CASSTQTGNTGELFF.

A few counts support this clonotype. The chain combines TRBV20-1 with TRBJ1-5; perhaps TRBD1 as D (5 bases). CDR1 is DFQATT and CDR2 is SNEGSKA in the germline V gene (reference sequence). V lost 3 bases to trimming and J lost 0 bases, with 6 bases between them. CDR3 length: 13 amino acids. The CDR3 DNA reads TGCAGTGCTAGGACAGATAGCAATCAGCCCCAGCATTTT. This gives the protein CSARTDSNQPQHF.